These T cell receptor beta chains were read from a single sample in a study of T cells in Graves' hyperthyroidism and ophthalmopathy. TCRdb re-analysed the multiplex PCR reads in MiXCR, keeping a single row per CDR3 protein. The data show about 510,000 distinct CDR3 sequences, around 50% seen once. Sequenced sample: peripheral blood or thyroid tissue (not recorded which). The source of these receptors is an adult woman with Graves' disease, either hyperthyroidism or ophthalmopathy (not recorded which). The CDR3 runs from the conserved cysteine through the conserved F or W.

TRBV4-3,CASSQEGEDNEQFF
TRBV7-2,CASSRAIEWGIYGYTF
TRBV10-1,CATSVTGRAGNTEAFF
TRBV29-1,CSASRGTNQPQHF
TRBV7-2,CASSSGFSNQPQHF
TRBV7-2,CASSPGTTTNYGYTF
TRBV25-1,CASSEPGQWETQYF
TRBV9,CASSQTGLINYGYTF
TRBV20-1,CSARMGQTLPLHF
TRBV12-3/TRBV12-4,CASSFAPRGTQYF
TRBV24-1,CATSGTGPGQPQHF
TRBV11-2,CTSSLSSSGMGLYEQYF
TRBV6-1,CASSGQVEKLFF
TRBV15,CATSSEGGDVCTF
TRBV10-1,CASSYRDQCGYTF
TRBV2,CASSEARGQFGELFF
TRBV2,CASSGGPDYGYTF
TRBV20-1,CSARGGRADYEHF
TRBV24-1,CATSALRGGTQYF
TRBV2,CASSEVAVSTYEQYF
TRBV4-3,CASSQDWITATNEKLFF
TRBV19,CASSILQGAQPQHF
TRBV20-1,CSAQDTGNQPQHF
TRBV2,CASSEGGVRLNEKLFF
TRBV10-3,CATSLGSGQSGNQPQHF
TRBV7-3,CASSYRAGELFF
TRBV5-4,CASSFFPGSGGTGELFF
TRBV20-1,CSASPDSRSYEQYF